This is a list of T cell receptor beta chains from one sample in a study of blood T cell repertoires in COVID-19. This table comes from immunoSEQ multiplex PCR, and its TCRdb copy is limited to in-frame clones, with some not included. The data contain about 130,000 clones, about 70% of them singletons. The sequenced material came from peripheral blood. Every receptor here comes from a man at least 80 years old with COVID-19, enrolled during active disease. The CDR3 runs from the conserved cysteine through the conserved F or W. A D gene is named only where the DNA matches it firmly. Size values are once, few and many counts, or a class for expanded clones, and some rows have none.

few	TRBD2	TRBV25-1	TRBJ2-2	CASSVSGGAGELFF	TGTGCCAGCAGTGTTTCCGGGGGGGCCGGGGAGCTGTTTTTT
-	TRBD2	TRBV30	TRBJ2-5	CAWRDILAGRETQYF	TGTGCCTGGAGGGATATACTAGCGGGGAGGGAGACCCAGTACTTC
-	-	TRBV7-8	TRBJ1-1	CASSSQPGGTEAFF	TGTGCCAGCAGCTCACAACCGGGGGGCACTGAAGCTTTCTTT
-	-	TRBV5-1	TRBJ2-2	CASSPDSTTGELFF	TGCGCCAGCAGCCCCGACAGCACAACCGGGGAGCTGTTTTTT
-	-	TRBV14	TRBJ1-4	CASSPQVTTNEKLFF	TGTGCCAGCAGCCCACAGGTTACAACTAATGAAAAACTGTTTTTT
once	-	TRBV7-2	TRBJ2-1	CASSPLRPRAYNEQFF	TGTGCCAGCAGCCCCCTCCGTCCTCGGGCCTACAATGAGCAGTTCTTC
-	-	TRBV7-2	TRBJ2-7	CASSLDLGVQYF	TGTGCCAGCAGCTTAGACCTCGGGGTGCAGTACTTC
-	TRBD2	TRBV27	TRBJ2-1	CASTLLAGALVDEQFF	TGTGCCAGCACCCTACTAGCGGGAGCTCTGGTGGATGAGCAGTTCTTC
once	-	TRBV4-3	TRBJ2-7	CASSQESQGDEQYF	TGCGCCAGCAGCCAAGAATCCCAAGGGGACGAGCAGTACTTC
-	-	TRBV7-9	TRBJ1-1	CASSRGTGDGEAFF	TGTGCCAGCAGCAGAGGCACCGGTGACGGTGAAGCTTTCTTT
-	-	TRBV5-1	TRBJ1-6	CASSLEVGAGSPLHF	TGCGCCAGCAGCTTGGAGGTCGGCGCGGGGTCACCCCTCCACTTT
few	-	TRBV29-1	TRBJ1-2	CSVVSGVEGYTF	TGCAGCGTTGTGTCGGGAGTTGAGGGCTACACCTTC
-	TRBD1	TRBV19	TRBJ2-7	CASSSAGTGSYEQYF	TGTGCCAGTAGTTCAGCCGGGACAGGGTCCTACGAGCAGTACTTC
-	TRBD1	TRBV6-6	TRBJ1-5	CASSSGTGGNQPQHF	TGTGCCAGCAGTTCCGGGACAGGTGGCAATCAGCCCCAGCATTTT
-	-	TRBV3-1/TRBV3-2	TRBJ1-4	CASSQGQGRGEKLFF	TGTGCCAGCAGCCAAGGTCAGGGGAGGGGTGAAAAACTGTTTTTT
-	-	TRBV10-1	TRBJ2-7	CASSDSLSGEQYF	TGCGCCAGCAGTGATAGTCTCTCGGGGGAGCAGTACTTC
-	-	TRBV28	TRBJ1-1	CASSFRGAENTEAFF	TGTGCCAGCAGTTTCAGGGGAGCGGAAAACACTGAAGCTTTCTTT
-	-	TRBV30	TRBJ2-3	CAWGRQASTDTQYF	TGTGCCTGGGGCCGGCAGGCCTCCACAGATACGCAGTATTTT
-	TRBD1	TRBV29-1	TRBJ1-1	CSVNRGMNTEAFF	TGCAGCGTGAACAGGGGGATGAACACTGAAGCTTTCTTT
-	-	TRBV28	TRBJ1-3	CATNPGDGNTIYF	TGTGCCACCAACCCGGGGGACGGAAACACCATATATTTT
few	TRBD1	TRBV18	TRBJ2-7	CASSPLQGDEQYF	TGTGCCAGCTCACCACTGCAGGGGGACGAGCAGTACTTC
-	TRBD2	TRBV5-6	TRBJ2-7	CASSLMASGLSSYEQYF	TGTGCCAGCAGCTTGATGGCTAGCGGGCTTAGCTCCTACGAGCAGTACTTC
-	-	TRBV3-1/TRBV3-2	TRBJ2-5	CASSQGGGAPQETQYF	TGTGCCAGCAGCCAAGGGGGGGGCGCCCCCCAAGAGACCCAGTACTTC
-	TRBD2	TRBV27	TRBJ2-1	CASSWGLAGVSLSYNEQFF	TGTGCCAGCTCTTGGGGGCTAGCGGGAGTCAGTCTCTCCTACAATGAGCAGTTCTTC
large	-	TRBV28	TRBJ1-2	CASSFRIGIFGYTF	TGTGCCAGCAGTTTCAGGATCGGAATCTTTGGCTACACCTTC
-	-	TRBV4-2	TRBJ1-5	CASSSQGAENQPQHF	TGTGCCAGCAGCTCCCAAGGGGCTGAGAATCAGCCCCAGCATTTT
-	-	TRBV29-1	TRBJ1-2	CSAEEDYGYTF	TGCAGCGCAGAGGAGGATTATGGCTACACCTTC
once	TRBD1	TRBV2	TRBJ1-6	CASSGTGYNSPLHF	TGTGCCAGCAGTGGGACAGGTTATAATTCACCCCTCCACTTT
-	-	TRBV7-2	TRBJ1-1	CASSLSSGTEAFF	TGTGCCAGCAGCTTAAGCAGCGGCACTGAAGCTTTCTTT
-	TRBD1	TRBV27	TRBJ1-4	CASRPPRGTGGDEKLFF	TGTGCCAGCAGACCGCCCCGGGGGACAGGGGGGGATGAAAAACTGTTTTTT
-	-	TRBV10-3	TRBJ1-2	CAISDPSRESSYGYTF	TGTGCCATCAGTGACCCCTCTCGGGAATCCTCCTATGGCTACACCTTC
-	-	TRBV6-2/TRBV6-3	TRBJ2-1	CASSYSVRESGNEQFF	TGTGCCAGCAGTTACTCAGTCCGGGAGTCTGGGAATGAGCAGTTCTTC
-	TRBD1	TRBV5-4	TRBJ1-1	CASKEWDRGQWNTEAFF	TGTGCCAGCAAAGAGTGGGACAGGGGGCAGTGGAACACTGAAGCTTTCTTT
-	TRBD2	TRBV7-9	TRBJ2-7	CASSFGSGSSEQYF	TGTGCCAGCAGCTTCGGTAGCGGGAGTTCCGAGCAGTACTTC
few	TRBD1	TRBV6-2/TRBV6-3	TRBJ2-1	CASSYHRTGGNEQFF	TGTGCCAGCAGTTATCACCGGACAGGGGGCAATGAGCAGTTCTTC
-	TRBD1	TRBV28	TRBJ1-3	CASRRWTGIVGTIYF	TGTGCCAGCAGGCGATGGACAGGCATCGTCGGCACCATATATTTT
once	-	TRBV28	TRBJ2-7	CASSFPGSSYEQYF	TGTGCCAGCAGTTTTCCAGGATCCTCCTACGAGCAGTACTTC
-	TRBD1	TRBV27	TRBJ2-7	CASSLSRGLGVYEQYF	TGTGCCAGCAGTTTATCCAGGGGGCTTGGGGTATACGAGCAGTACTTC
-	TRBD1	TRBV5-1	TRBJ2-7	CASRDRDSEQYF	TGCGCCAGCAGAGACCGGGACAGCGAGCAGTACTTC
-	-	TRBV7-9	TRBJ2-7	CASSLSQGTRRSEQYF	TGTGCCAGCAGCTTATCACAGGGAACGAGGAGAAGCGAGCAGTACTTC
once	-	TRBV21-1	TRBJ2-1	CASSAGRDYNEQFF	TGTGCCAGCAGCGCCGGACGGGACTACAATGAGCAGTTCTTC
few	TRBD1	TRBV5-6	TRBJ1-5	CASSLGQGRQPQHF	TGTGCCAGCAGCTTGGGACAGGGACGTCAGCCCCAGCATTTT
-	TRBD1	TRBV9	TRBJ2-7	CASSAAGQGSYEQYF	TGTGCCAGCAGCGCGGCGGGACAGGGCTCCTACGAGCAGTACTTC
-	-	TRBV6-5	TRBJ1-5	CASKISGVGNQPQHF	TGTGCCAGCAAAATATCAGGGGTTGGCAATCAGCCCCAGCATTTT
-	TRBD2	TRBV9	TRBJ2-3	CASSAGTSGTDTQYF	TGTGCCAGCAGCGCCGGGACTAGCGGTACAGATACGCAGTATTTT
-	-	TRBV5-1	TRBJ2-7	CASSRIAEGYEQYF	TGCGCCAGCAGTCGCATAGCGGAGGGCTACGAGCAGTACTTC
few	TRBD1	TRBV12-3/TRBV12-4	TRBJ1-2	CASNQGQGHGYTF	TGTGCCAGCAACCAGGGACAGGGACATGGCTACACCTTC
-	-	TRBV21-1	TRBJ2-7	CASSKSKCWAGGNNYEQYF	-
-	TRBD1	TRBV29-1	TRBJ1-5	CSVTGGGNQPQHF	TGCAGCGTGACAGGGGGCGGCAATCAGCCCCAGCATTTT
-	TRBD2	TRBV25-1	TRBJ2-5	CASSKNRGREGPVAQYF	TGTGCCAGCAGTAAAAACAGAGGCAGGGAGGGTCCAGTGGCCCAGTACTTC
-	TRBD1	TRBV7-2	TRBJ1-1	CASSRTTGDTEAFF	TGTGCCAGCAGCCGTACGACAGGGGACACTGAAGCTTTCTTT
-	-	TRBV7-9	TRBJ1-3	CASSPRVVAGNTIYF	TGTGCCAGCAGCCCTCGGGTTGTGGCTGGAAACACCATATATTTT
-	-	TRBV4-3	TRBJ2-7	CASSQQSLATEQYF	TGCGCCAGCAGCCAGCAATCACTAGCAACCGAGCAGTACTTC
many	TRBD1	TRBV5-4	TRBJ2-7	CASSSDRAYEQYF	TGTGCCAGCAGTTCTGACAGGGCCTACGAGCAGTACTTC